This T cell receptor (beta chain) comes out of a study of T cell responses to AZD1222 COVID-19 vaccine. Study at large: Second-dose intervals of approximately 4 or approximately 12 weeks were pooled.

CDR1 and CDR2 from the germline V gene are MGHDK and SYGVNS. V gave up 10 bases and J gave up 6 bases; unmatched junction bases: 8. The CDR3 length is 12 residues. This clone was recorded only once. The antigen is unknown. Notes on the study in general: The study sampled repertoires only after the peak T cell response. Vaccine-related CD4 TCRs covered spike, predominating at 160-218 and 743-854.

Method: immunoSEQ multiplex PCR; TCRdb's copy keeps in-frame clones and lacks some. This sample has about 110,000 clones; 85% to 90% occur once, and the top ten carry 2% to 3%. This receptor was obtained from an adult in good health. The rearrangement uses TRBV25-1 and TRBJ2-7; 8 bases agree with TRBD1. The source was peripheral blood, collected on day 0 of AZD1222 vaccination. The CDR3 DNA reads as TGTGCCACCTCCGGGACAGGACGCGAGCAGTACTTC. Translation: CATSGTGREQYF.